The T cell receptor beta chain under discussion was sequenced for a study of cytomegalovirus exposure and HLA in healthy donors. Study observations and caveats: In presence/absence analyses, roughly uniform sequencing depth across donors was assumed.

CDR3 size: 14 residues. Germline V gene sequence: CDR1 MNHEY, CDR2 SVGAGI. With V trimmed by 6 bases and J by 12 bases, 8 bases remained unmatched. The PCR made use of 60 Vbeta and 13 Jbeta primers. Produced via immunoSEQ multiplex PCR; TCRdb's table is partial and in-frame only. The table records approximately 150,000 clones, approximately 80% of them present only once. As for this clone: Its antigen is not known.

This sequence was found in a woman in her thirties or forties in good health and CMV-seropositive. This rearrangement joins TRBV6-5 to TRBJ2-1; 13 bases line up with TRBD2. Source material: PBMCs. For the CDR3, the DNA is TGTGCCAGCAGGACTAGCGGGGGGCGACTCGGGCAGTTCTTC. This sequence encodes CASRTSGGRLGQFF.